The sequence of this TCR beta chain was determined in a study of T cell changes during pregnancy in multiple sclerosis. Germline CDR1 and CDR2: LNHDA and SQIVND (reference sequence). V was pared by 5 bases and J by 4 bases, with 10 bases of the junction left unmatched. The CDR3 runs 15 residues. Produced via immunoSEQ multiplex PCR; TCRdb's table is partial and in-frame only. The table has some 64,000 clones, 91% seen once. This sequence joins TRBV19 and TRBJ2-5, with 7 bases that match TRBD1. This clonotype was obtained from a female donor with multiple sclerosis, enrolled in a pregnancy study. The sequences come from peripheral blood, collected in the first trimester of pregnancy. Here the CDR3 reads CASSPRTGQPETQYF. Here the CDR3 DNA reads TGTGCCAGTAGTCCCCGGACAGGTCAGCCAGAGACCCAGTACTTC. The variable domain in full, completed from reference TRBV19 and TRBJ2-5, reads DGGITQSPKYLFRKEGQNVTLSCEQNLNHDAMYWYRQDPGQGLRLIYYSQIVNDFQKGDIAEGYSVSREKKESFPLTVTSAQKNPTAFYLCASSPRTGQPETQYFGPGTRLLVL.